A selection of T cell receptor beta chains follows, all from one sample in a study of cytomegalovirus exposure and HLA in healthy donors. Profiling relied on immunoSEQ multiplex PCR, and the TCRdb table lists in-frame clones only, not all of them. The table has about 190,000 clones, approximately 84% seen once. Sequencing used PBMCs. Receptors were obtained from a man in his fifties or sixties in good health and CMV-seronegative. Both conserved end residues are part of each CDR3. A D gene is named only where the DNA matches it firmly. Clone sizes are given selectively: once, few, many, or a class where the clone is expanded.

j_call clone_size d_call v_call cdr3_nt cdr3_aa
TRBJ1-5 NA NA TRBV9 TGTGCCAGCAGCGTAGACGGGAGGGTCAATCAGCCCCAGCATTTT CASSVDGRVNQPQHF
TRBJ2-7 NA TRBD1 TRBV13 TGTGCCAGCAGCCCCCCAACAGGGGCCGAGCAGTACTTC CASSPPTGAEQYF
TRBJ2-3 NA NA TRBV7-9 TGTTCCAGCAGCTCAATTCGCACAGATACGCAGTATTTT CSSSSIRTDTQYF
TRBJ2-2 NA NA TRBV27 TGTGCCAGCAACGGCAGGGCGAACACCGGGGAGCTGTTTTTT CASNGRANTGELFF
TRBJ2-3 NA TRBD2 TRBV7-9 TGTGCCAGCAGCCCATCAGAAGCGGGGGGGCCTCTGCCGGCGGATACGCAGTATTTT CASSPSEAGGPLPADTQYF
TRBJ1-2 NA NA TRBV2 TGTGCCAGCAGTGGAAATCCCGGGGTCGGCTACACCTTC CASSGNPGVGYTF
TRBJ1-3 once TRBD1 TRBV11-2 TGTGCCAGCAGCCCGGTAGGGGGCCCTGGAAACACCATATATTTT CASSPVGGPGNTIYF
TRBJ1-4 NA NA TRBV7-6 TGTGCCAGCAGCCCGAGACCCGGTGGGGGGACGGGCAGTCTTAATGAAAAACTGTTTTTT CASSPRPGGGTGSLNEKLFF
TRBJ2-1 NA NA TRBV18 TGTGCCAGCTCACCACCGGACAGAAAGCAGTTCTTC CASSPPDRKQFF
TRBJ2-1 NA TRBD2 TRBV4-2 TGTGCCAGCAGCCAAGCTAGCGGGGGGGCCAATGAGCAGTTCTTC CASSQASGGANEQFF